The 6 T cell receptor beta chains below were found in one sample sequenced in a study of control samples from healthy donors and cancer patients. The protocol was immunoSEQ multiplex PCR, while the TCRdb copy is restricted to in-frame clones and leaves out a portion. Counted here are about 140,000 clones, 91% occurring once; the ten biggest clones make up approximately 7%. Specimen: blood. These receptors all stem from a man younger than 35 in good health.

The V and J genes are TRBV4-1 and TRBJ2-1; 7 bases match TRBD2. The J segment lost 7 bases and the V segment lost 1 base, leaving 4 bases of the junction unmatched. CDR3 length: 14 amino acids. Germline CDR1 MGHRA, CDR2 YSYEKL. CDR3 protein: CASSQVGGINEQFF. The CDR3 DNA reads TGCGCCAGCAGCCAAGTGGGGGGGATTAATGAGCAGTTCTTC.

The chain uses TRBV11-2 and TRBJ2-5; 8 positions match TRBD1. V dropped 0 bases and J dropped 4; count of bases not matched to a gene: 16. Germline loops: CDR1 SGHAT, CDR2 FQNNGV. The CDR3 consists of 19 residues. The CDR3 region is CASSLEILPGGADRETQYF. DNA for the CDR3: TGTGCCAGCAGCTTAGAAATCCTACCAGGGGGCGCGGATCGAGAGACCCAGTACTTC.

V is TRBV2 and J is TRBJ2-3; tentative D call: TRBD1 (5 bases). The V end lost 4 bases, the J end lost 6 bases, and 14 bases lay between the germline ends. The CDR3 runs to 14 residues. Germline assignment: CDR1 SNHLY and CDR2 FYNNEI. The CDR3 DNA sequence: TGTGCCAGCAGTGCGGAACTTTCAGGGGATACGCAGTATTTT. The encoded protein is CASSAELSGDTQYF. The whole variable domain, filled in from reference TRBV2 and TRBJ2-3, reads EPEVTQTPSHQVTQMGQEVILRCVPISNHLYFYWYRQILGQKVEFLVSFYNNEISEKSEIFDDQFSVERPDGSNFTLKIRSTKLEDSAMYFCASSAELSGDTQYFGPGTRLTVL.

This clone showed up just once. The chain carries TRBV1 and TRBJ1-5; the D call TRBD1 from the table was never checked on the DNA. TRBV1 is designated a pseudogene. The CDR3 consists of 16 residues. CDR3 nucleotide sequence: TGCACCAGCAGCCATGTTCGGACAAGACGGTATCAGCCCCAGCATTTT. It specifies CTSSHVRTRRYQPQHF.

The rearrangement links TRBV3-1 (or the pseudogene TRBV3-2) to TRBJ1-1; 7 bases agree with TRBD1. The CDR3 contains 15 residues. Trimming at V came to 2 bases and at J to 7 bases, leaving 10 bases not matched to a gene. CDR1 is LGHDT and CDR2 is YNNKEL in the germline V gene (reference sequence). CDR3 DNA sequence: TGTGCCAGCAGCCAACTCCTAACAGGGGACGGTGAAGCTTTCTTT. Amino acid sequence: CASSQLLTGDGEAFF.

The chain links TRBV14 to TRBJ2-7; weak D call: TRBD2 (6 bases). Trimming stripped 2 bases from V and 3 bases from J, with 11 bases between. Germline V gene data show CDR1 as SGHDN and CDR2 as FVKESK. The CDR3 is 14 residues long. CDR3 protein: CASSQIRRGYEQYF. The CDR3 coding sequence is TGTGCCAGCAGCCAAATTCGGAGGGGCTACGAGCAGTACTTC.